This T cell receptor (beta chain) derives from a study of blood T cell repertoires in COVID-19 (dated by TCRdb to about 2020). In terms of the full investigation: Collaborator samples came from the United States, Italy and Spain and covered acute and convalescent phases of COVID-19. The repertoires were released in a freely available public database intended as a resource for research on the immune response to SARS-CoV-2. The material from the prospective study consisted of cDNA or gDNA derived from T cells, B-cell-depleted T cells, or PBMCs. Nearly every sample came with metadata listing a de-identified subject ID, COVID-19 status, age in years and sex. The samples were drawn from the first 160 participants of the ongoing ImmuneRACE study and from some 1,300 subjects provided by 6 global collaborators. Subjects who had been exposed to COVID-19, were actively infected with it, or had recovered from it provided the deeply sampled blood TCRbeta repertoires that made up the dataset. Where available, HLA class I and class II types were obtained from metadata supplied by the sample provider rather than from assay-based typing. Findings and caveats that apply to the study as a whole: The quantity of clinical and demographic metadata differed by source and by participant and was supplied without curation.

This clone was seen only once. Its antigen remains unidentified. No qualities accompany the bases; no much larger clone lies one base away. The immunoSEQ Assay, a bias-controlled multiplex PCR, was used to amplify TCRbeta CDR3 regions from genomic DNA. Processing in the source paper ran as follows. Within the assay, amplification of reference gene primers was used to estimate how many nucleated cells each sample contained. To quantify the absolute abundance of each unique TCRbeta CDR3 rearrangement, sequence reads were collapsed and filtered. For each sample, productive Simpson clonality was calculated by taking the square root of Simpson's diversity index across productive rearrangements. TCRdb provides this immuneACCESS table in a form limited to in-frame rearrangements. Some clones are lacking; in checked studies, under half of them reflect an unresolved V gene, and why the rest are absent is not known. That table is the source of V, J and clone size, and D and trimming were worked out from the DNA. The sample table contains under 250,000 clones; only one count was recorded for over 80% of them. Around 3.1% of the sample goes to the ten largest clones.

The V and J ends are trimmed by 3 bases and 5 bases, leaving 11 bases between them. From its cysteine to its valine, the CDR3 spans 13 amino acids. Solely the CDR3 DNA is kept, with 39 bases framed from the first base. Reading the germline V gene gives CDR1 SGHVS and CDR2 FQNEAQ. Enrolling through a virtual design, the prospective study's participants ranged in age from roughly 18 to 95 years and lived across about two dozen United States geographic areas. In the prospective study, participants were assigned to cohorts based on the clinical history participants reported in a screening survey and a study questionnaire. A participant counted as exposed if, within 2 weeks of entering the study, that participant had been in contact with someone who had a PCR-confirmed or clinician-diagnosed COVID-19 case. In the prospective study, mobile phlebotomists collected whole blood, serum and a nasopharyngeal or oropharyngeal swab from each participant. Prospective study participants could optionally give additional blood draws and questionnaires over an approximately two-month period. Before DNA extraction, prospective study blood samples were shipped either frozen or at room temperature.

This TCR was recovered from a woman aged 40 to 50 who had been exposed to COVID-19. The V gene is TRBV7-8 and the J gene is TRBJ2-7, with the D gene not confidently named. Specimen: PBMCs or T cells enriched from blood (not recorded which). The CDR3: CASSLGVMDEQYV. The sequenced DNA: TGTGCCAGCAGCTTGGGCGTAATGGACGAGCAGTACGTC.